This passage covers 29 T cell receptor beta chains from one sample sequenced in a study of blood T cell repertoires in COVID-19. Clones were sequenced by immunoSEQ multiplex PCR, and TCRdb holds only the in-frame ones, with some missing. The table records some 240,000 clones, 90% of them present only once. Sequenced input: peripheral blood. Receptors were obtained from a woman aged 60-75 years with COVID-19, enrolled during active disease.

The V gene is TRBV9, the J gene TRBJ2-5, with D perhaps matching TRBD1 (6 bases). Per the germline V gene, CDR1 is SGDLS and CDR2 is YYNGEE. Trimming stripped 0 bases from V and 5 bases from J, with 14 bases between. This CDR3 region has 15 residues. The chain's CDR3 is CASSVAGGRGETQYF. The CDR3 coding sequence is TGTGCCAGCAGCGTAGCTGGGGGCCGAGGGGAGACCCAGTACTTC.

The chain joins TRBV10-3 to TRBJ1-2, with a weak D call TRBD1 (5 bases). The CDR3 covers 13 residues. Trimming took off 5 bases at V and 8 bases at J, with 15 bases between the two ends. In germline, CDR1 is ENHRY, CDR2 SYGVKD. The DNA for the CDR3 is TGTGCCATCAGTCAAGGGGCCAAACAAGGCTACACCTTC. Its protein is CAISQGAKQGYTF.

The chain employs TRBV5-4 and TRBJ2-2; TRBD2 aligns across 12 bases. The junction had 4 bases not matched to a gene; V was cut back by 6 bases and J by 4 bases. The CDR3 contains 15 residues. CDR1 is SGHNT, CDR2 YYREEE, per germline (reference sequence). CDR3 residues: CASTELAGGTGELFF. The CDR3, as DNA: TGTGCCAGCACCGAACTAGCGGGGGGCACCGGGGAGCTGTTTTTT.

The sample holds one count of this clone. The CDR3 spells CASSYSLIMWRGNTIYF. The CDR3 region has the DNA TGTGCCAGCAGTTACTCCTTGATCATGTGGCGGGGAAACACCATATATTTT. This chain uses TRBV6-2 or TRBV6-3 with TRBJ1-3; D remains unclear. Trimming left V 0 bases short and J 4 bases short, with 16 bases between. The length of the CDR3 is 17 residues. The germline V gene has CDR1 MNHEY and CDR2 SVGEGT.

The chain is built from TRBV9 and TRBJ2-1; TRBD2 is a possible D gene (6 bases). The CDR3 loop spans 15 amino acids. Germline-derived CDR1 and CDR2 are SGDLS and YYNGEE. The V end lost 0 bases, the J end lost 7 bases, and 14 bases lay between the germline ends. CDR3 sequence (DNA): TGTGCCAGCAGCGTAGCTAGCGTTGGTGTAAATGAGCAGTTCTTC. Its protein product is CASSVASVGVNEQFF. Full variable domain (remainder filled in from reference TRBV9 and TRBJ2-1): DSGVTQTPKHLITATGQRVTLRCSPRSGDLSVYWYQQSLDQGLQFLIQYYNGEERAKGNILERFSAQQFPDLHSELNLSSLELGDSALYFCASSVASVGVNEQFFGPGTRLTVL.

For the CDR3, the DNA is TGTGCCAGCAGCCGGACGCGGGAAACTGAAGCTTTCTTT. Protein sequence: CASSRTRETEAFF. The chain links TRBV12-3 or TRBV12-4 to TRBJ1-1; no clear D gene. Trimming shortened V by 6 bases and J by 5 bases, and 13 bases separated the two germline ends. The CDR3 runs 13 residues.

The chain combines TRBV3-1 (or the pseudogene TRBV3-2) with TRBJ1-1; 7 positions match TRBD1. V dropped 3 bases and J dropped 5; count of bases not matched to a gene: 3. This CDR3 has 13 residues. Germline loops: CDR1 LGHDT, CDR2 YNNKEL (reference sequence). The CDR3 spells CASSQTGYTEAFF. In nucleotides, the CDR3 is TGTGCCAGCAGCCAGACAGGGTATACTGAAGCTTTCTTT.

This chain connects TRBV6-2 or TRBV6-3 to TRBJ1-1; weak D call: TRBD1 (6 bases). The CDR3 runs to 15 residues. Trimming cost V 3 bases and J 1 base, with 12 bases left between them. Germline CDR1 MNHEY, CDR2 SVGEGT. CDR3 bases: TGTGCCAGCAGTTATTCGAGACAGGAGAACACTGAAGCTTTCTTT. Encoded protein: CASSYSRQENTEAFF.

As DNA, the CDR3 is TGCGCCAGCAGCTTGGTAGCAGGTCGGCCACAGGGGGAAAAACTGTTTTTT. It specifies CASSLVAGRPQGEKLFF. The chain combines TRBV5-1 with TRBJ1-4, with 7 bases identical to TRBD1. Germline lookup yields CDR1 SGHRS and CDR2 YFSETQ. The CDR3 consists of 17 residues. V gave up 0 bases and J gave up 8 bases; unmatched junction bases: 13.

The CDR3 loop reads CASSLTGGSHGYTF. DNA for the CDR3: TGTGCCAGCAGTTTGACAGGGGGTAGTCATGGCTACACCTTC. The chain employs TRBV27 and TRBJ1-2; 9 bases are a match to TRBD1. The CDR3 has 14 residues. In germline, CDR1 is MNHEY, CDR2 SMNVEV (reference sequence). Trimming cost V 3 bases and J 6 bases; bases outside gene matches: 5.

V is TRBV19 and J is TRBJ1-3, with D tentatively TRBD1 (5 bases). The V and J ends lost 2 bases and 0 bases respectively, with 14 bases between them. This CDR3 region has 17 residues. The germline V gene has CDR1 LNHDA and CDR2 SQIVND (reference sequence). The CDR3 region is CASSIRQPLISGNTIYF. The CDR3 nucleotides read TGTGCCAGTAGTATACGACAGCCTCTAATCTCTGGAAACACCATATATTTT. The full variable domain, in which reference TRBV19 and TRBJ1-3 provide the parts outside the CDR3, is DGGITQSPKYLFRKEGQNVTLSCEQNLNHDAMYWYRQDPGQGLRLIYYSQIVNDFQKGDIAEGYSVSREKKESFPLTVTSAQKNPTAFYLCASSIRQPLISGNTIYFGEGSWLTVV.

The V gene is TRBV7-2, the J gene TRBJ1-2; no firm D call. V lost 4 bases to trimming and J lost 2 bases, with 14 bases between them. Germline CDR1 SGHTA, CDR2 FQGNSA. The CDR3 spans 15 residues. The CDR3 protein is CASSSAGSRNYGYTF. The CDR3 DNA reads TGTGCCAGCAGCTCAGCCGGGAGCAGGAACTATGGCTACACCTTC.

The chain combines TRBV11-2 with TRBJ1-1; TRBD1 matches 7 bases. CDR3 length equals 13 residues. V trimming: 5 bases; J trimming: 6 bases; junction bases outside the gene matches: 6. Germline V gene sequence: CDR1 SGHAT, CDR2 FQNNGV. CDR3 sequence reads: CASSPGGIPEAFF. CDR3 in DNA: TGTGCCAGCAGCCCAGGGGGTATCCCTGAAGCTTTCTTT.

V usage is TRBV23-1 and J usage is TRBJ1-2, with TRBD1 matching over 11 bases. TRBV23-1 is treated as an ORF (open reading frame) with a function not yet certain. The CDR3 covers 19 residues. V lost 11 bases to trimming and J lost 4 bases; unmatched junction nucleotides: 24. DNA of the CDR3: TGCGCCCGCCGTCGACTCTCCGGGACAGGGGGTTTAAGGGGCTATGGCTACACCTTC. It codes for CARRRLSGTGGLRGYGYTF.

The chain employs TRBV6-6 and TRBJ2-2, with 11 bases lining up with TRBD2. The CDR3 is made up of 17 amino acids. CDR1 and CDR2 from the germline V gene are MNHNY and SVGAGI (reference sequence). Trimming took 5 bases from V and 0 from J; bases not matched to a gene: 5. CDR3 protein: CASSRPTSGTNTGELFF. CDR3 nucleotide sequence: TGTGCCAGCAGTCGACCGACTAGCGGGACGAACACCGGGGAGCTGTTTTTT.

This clone was observed a single time. CDR3 in DNA: TGTGCCAGTAGTACCCTGGGCGGGACAGGGGGCTATGGCTACACCTTC. Its translation: CASSTLGGTGGYGYTF. The chain carries TRBV19 and TRBJ1-2, with 11 positions matching TRBD1. Trimming took 4 bases from V and 4 from J; bases not matched to a gene: 8. Germline CDR1 reads LNHDA; CDR2 reads SQIVND (reference sequence). The CDR3 is 16 amino acids.

The CDR3 spells CATGSAGGQFF. The CDR3 nucleotides read TGTGCCACCGGAAGTGCGGGGGGGCAGTTCTTC. The V and J genes are TRBV27 and TRBJ2-1; 8 positions match TRBD2. CDR3 length: 11 amino acids. Germline CDR1 and CDR2: MNHEY and SMNVEV (reference sequence). The trim removed 10 bases at V and 12 bases at J, leaving 8 bases unmatched.

This chain joins TRBV27 and TRBJ1-2; D is perhaps TRBD1 (6 bases). CDR1 and CDR2 (germline): MNHEY, SMNVEV (reference sequence). Trimming left V 6 bases short and J 8 bases short, with 19 bases between. The CDR3 spans 14 residues. DNA for the CDR3: TGTGCCAGCAGCCGCAGACAGGTCCATGGGGGCTACACCTTC. The encoded protein is CASSRRQVHGGYTF.

The chain links TRBV11-3 to TRBJ1-1; 10 bases are shared with TRBD1. CDR1 is SGHNT and CDR2 is YENEEA in the germline V gene. The CDR3 is made up of 14 amino acids. V shed 5 bases, J shed 3 bases, and the junction held 3 bases outside the gene matches. The CDR3 DNA reads TGTGCCAGCAGCCGAGGACAGGGGGACACTGAAGCTTTCTTT. Translating gives CASSRGQGDTEAFF.

CDR3 nucleotides: TGTGCCAGCAGCTCACCACAGGGGACCCAGTACTTC. Protein: CASSSPQGTQYF. The V and J genes are TRBV7-2 and TRBJ2-5; tentatively, D is TRBD1 (6 bases). V lost 4 bases, J lost 7 bases, and 10 bases lay in between. This CDR3 contains 12 residues. Germline-derived CDR1 and CDR2 are SGHTA and FQGNSA.

The V and J genes are TRBV5-8 and TRBJ2-2, with TRBD1 matching over 9 bases. Germline V gene data show CDR1 as SGHTS and CDR2 as YDEGEE. This CDR3 spans 15 amino acids. The J segment lost 1 base and the V segment lost 3 bases, leaving 1 base of the junction unmatched. CDR3 nucleotide sequence: TGTGCCAGCAGCTCGGGACAGGGGAACACCGGGGAGCTGTTTTTT. It translates to CASSSGQGNTGELFF.

The CDR3 bases are TGTGCCAGCAGCCCCTGGGCTAGCGGCTACGAGCAGTACTTC. This gives the protein CASSPWASGYEQYF. The chain couples TRBV6-2 or TRBV6-3 to TRBJ2-7; 7 nucleotides line up with TRBD2. Trimming at V came to 6 bases and at J to 3 bases, leaving 8 bases not matched to a gene. This CDR3 has 14 amino acids. Looked up from germline, CDR1 is MNHEY and CDR2 is SVGEGT.

This rearrangement joins TRBV10-2 to TRBJ2-2, with a possible D match to TRBD1 (6 bases). CDR3 length: 15 residues. Germline loops: CDR1 WSHSY, CDR2 SAAADI. V was pared by 3 bases and J by 2 bases, with 10 bases between. CDR3 in DNA: TGCGCCAGCAGTGACGGCAGGGGCAACACCGGGGAGCTGTTTTTT. This codes for CASSDGRGNTGELFF.

The chain employs TRBV9 and TRBJ1-4; D possibly corresponds to TRBD1 (5 bases). Germline CDR1 and CDR2: SGDLS and YYNGEE. The ends were cut back, 4 bases at V and 8 bases at J, with 24 bases in the middle. This CDR3 region has 17 residues. As DNA, the CDR3 is TGTGCCAGCAGCCTCGAGCCAAGACAGAAATCAAGGGAAAAACTGTTTTTT. Translation: CASSLEPRQKSREKLFF.

This rearrangement joins TRBV30 to TRBJ2-7, with 9 bases that match TRBD2. Trimming removed 2 bases from V and 3 bases from J; junction bases left unmatched: 11. This CDR3 region has 16 residues. Germline values: CDR1 GTSNPN, CDR2 SVGIG (reference sequence). The CDR3, as DNA: TGTGCCTGGAGTCGTAGGCTAGCGGGAAATTACTACGAGCAGTACTTC. Its translation is CAWSRRLAGNYYEQYF.

The V gene is TRBV5-1, the J gene TRBJ1-3, with D perhaps matching TRBD1 (6 bases). The CDR3 runs 15 residues. Per the germline V gene, CDR1 is SGHRS and CDR2 is YFSETQ. With 4 bases removed from V and 0 bases from J, the gap between germline ends came to 11 bases. CDR3 in DNA: TGCGCCAGCAGCCCAGGGGCTAACTCTGGAAACACCATATATTTT. Translation gives CASSPGANSGNTIYF.

The genes are TRBV6-2 or TRBV6-3 and TRBJ1-1, with D uncertain. CDR3 length equals 13 residues. From germline, CDR1 is MNHEY and CDR2 SVGEGT. V was trimmed by 6 bases and J by 6 bases, leaving 14 bases between them. CDR3 bases: TGTGCCAGCAGCCTTGAGGGAACGGCTGAAGCTTTCTTT. This translates into CASSLEGTAEAFF.

The chain has TRBV5-4 and TRBJ1-4, with 9 bases lining up with TRBD1. This CDR3 spans 18 amino acids. Germline CDR1 reads SGHNT; CDR2 reads YYREEE (reference sequence). With V trimmed by 4 bases and J by 0 bases, 10 bases remained unmatched. The CDR3 region is CASSLTGTGHPTNEKLFF. As DNA, the CDR3 is TGTGCCAGCAGCCTAACCGGGACAGGGCACCCAACTAATGAAAAACTGTTTTTT.

The gene calls are TRBV5-1 and TRBJ1-4; 7 nucleotides agree with TRBD1. CDR3 length: 15 amino acids. Germline CDR1 and CDR2: SGHRS and YFSETQ. V was pared by 0 bases and J by 8 bases, with 7 bases of the junction left unmatched. The CDR3 sequence is CASSLETGWNEKLFF. The CDR3 DNA reads as TGCGCCAGCAGCTTGGAGACAGGGTGGAACGAAAAACTGTTTTTT.